The table lists the clone carrying this T cell receptor (beta chain) with a few counts. Its antigen is unidentified. TCRbeta library preparation incorporated unique molecular identifiers. TCRdb analysed the PCR reads with MiXCR anew, one entry per CDR3 protein. This repertoire shows about 510,000 distinct CDR3 sequences, around 10% found once; its top ten account for less than 15%. The data belong to a study of T-cell reconstitution after alpha-beta-depleted transplantation in children. Study outcomes and limitations: Newly made T cells mostly supplied T-cell counts and diversity one year after transplant. At day 60, the high TCRbeta diversity found in some patients originated from recipient T cells and thymic progenitors that had survived. About two months after transplant, alpha-beta T cells reportedly came from several hundred expanded graft clones.

The V gene's germline CDR1 is DFQATT and CDR2 SNEGSKA (reference sequence). V lost 6 bases to trimming and J lost 9 bases, with 24 bases between them. The length of the CDR3 is 15 residues. The receptor was isolated from a female patient aged 2-15 years who had a stem cell transplant for aplastic anemia, so the T cells may come from the graft donor. Here the sequenced sample was PBMCs, mostly from graft donor cells, taken 180 days after TCRalphabeta/CD19-depleted stem cell transplant. The chain combines TRBV20-1 with TRBJ2-1, with D possibly matching TRBD2 (6 bases). CDR3 nucleotide sequence: TGCAGTGCCATAAAGTTTACTAGCCACACCGGTGAGCAGTTCTTC. It is translated as CSAIKFTSHTGEQFF.